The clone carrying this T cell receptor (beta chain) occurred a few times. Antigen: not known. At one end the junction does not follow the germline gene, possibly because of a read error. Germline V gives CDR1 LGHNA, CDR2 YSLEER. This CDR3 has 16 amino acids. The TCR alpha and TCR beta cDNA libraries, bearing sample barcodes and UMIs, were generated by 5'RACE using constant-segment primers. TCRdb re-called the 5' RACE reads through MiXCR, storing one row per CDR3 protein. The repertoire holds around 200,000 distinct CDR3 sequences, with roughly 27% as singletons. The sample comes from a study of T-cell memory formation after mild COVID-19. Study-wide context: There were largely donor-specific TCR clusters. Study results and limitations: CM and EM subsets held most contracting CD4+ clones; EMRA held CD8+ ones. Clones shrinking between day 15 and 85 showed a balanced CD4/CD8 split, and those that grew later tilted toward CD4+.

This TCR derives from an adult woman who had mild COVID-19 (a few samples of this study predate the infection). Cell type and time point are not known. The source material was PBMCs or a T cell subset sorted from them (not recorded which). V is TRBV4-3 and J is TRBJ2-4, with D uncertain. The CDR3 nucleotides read TGCGCCAGCAGCGAAGAATTCGGGCGAGCCAAAAACATTCAGTACTTC. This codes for CASSEEFGRAKNIQYF.